Reported below is one T cell receptor beta chain. As originally analysed: The assay estimated nucleated cells by amplifying reference gene primers. Method: immunoSEQ multiplex PCR; TCRdb's copy keeps in-frame clones and lacks some. V and J calls and clone size are given by that table; D and trimming were obtained from the DNA. The repertoire holds 300,000 or so clones, with roughly 92% as singletons. This entry is derived from a study of blood T cell repertoires in COVID-19. Study-level background: Both acute and convalescent COVID-19 samples were obtained from the United States, Italy and Spain.

Germline CDR1 and CDR2: SGHVS and FNYEAQ. The ends lost 5 bases at V and 3 bases at J; junction bases unmatched: 9. The CDR3 covers 15 residues. The Seattle site enrolled patients during active infection and followed them longitudinally. This TCR came from a woman between 25 and 40 years old with COVID-19, enrolled during active disease. The chain recombines TRBV7-6 with TRBJ1-2, with 7 bases that match TRBD1. Source material: peripheral blood. As DNA, the CDR3 is TGTGCCAGCAGCCCGCCGGGACAGATGGACTATGGCTACACCTTC. Amino acids: CASSPPGQMDYGYTF.